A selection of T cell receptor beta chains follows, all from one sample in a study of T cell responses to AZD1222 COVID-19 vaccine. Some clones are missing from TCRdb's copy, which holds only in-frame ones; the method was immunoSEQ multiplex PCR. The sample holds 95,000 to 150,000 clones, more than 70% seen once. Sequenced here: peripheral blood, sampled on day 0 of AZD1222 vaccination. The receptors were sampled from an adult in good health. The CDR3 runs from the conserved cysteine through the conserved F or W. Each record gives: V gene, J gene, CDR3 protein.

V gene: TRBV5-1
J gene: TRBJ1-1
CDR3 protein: CASSWTTDRRNTEAFF

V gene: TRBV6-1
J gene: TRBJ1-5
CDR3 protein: CASSEGTAYQPQHF

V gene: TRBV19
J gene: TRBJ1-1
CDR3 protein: CASSMWDRNTEAFF

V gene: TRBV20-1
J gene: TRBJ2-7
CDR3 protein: CSARDSYEQYF

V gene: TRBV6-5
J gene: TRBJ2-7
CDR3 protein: CASSYSSTRGGSQYF

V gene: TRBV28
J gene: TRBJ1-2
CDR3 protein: CASSPGTLYGYTF

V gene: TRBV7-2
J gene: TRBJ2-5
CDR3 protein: CASSTGGLKETQYF

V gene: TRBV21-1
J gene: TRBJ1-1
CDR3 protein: CASSTKGQLNTEAFF

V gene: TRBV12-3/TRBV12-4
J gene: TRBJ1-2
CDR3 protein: CASSTQGSYGYTF

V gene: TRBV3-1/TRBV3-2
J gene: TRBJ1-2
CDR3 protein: CASSHFGTGGSGYTF

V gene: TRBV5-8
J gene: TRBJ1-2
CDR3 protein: CASTRTGPYGYTF

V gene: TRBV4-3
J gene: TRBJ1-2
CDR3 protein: CASSQEDRAYGYTF

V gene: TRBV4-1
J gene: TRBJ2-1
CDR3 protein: CASSQGKGADEQFF

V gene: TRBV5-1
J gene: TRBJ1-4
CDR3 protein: CASSLVGGNEKLFF

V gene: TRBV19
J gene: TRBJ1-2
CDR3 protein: CASRRYGYTF

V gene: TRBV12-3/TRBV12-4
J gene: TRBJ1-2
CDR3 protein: CASSVGSQYGYTF

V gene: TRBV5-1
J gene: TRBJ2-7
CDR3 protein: CASSLVPRGSYEQYF

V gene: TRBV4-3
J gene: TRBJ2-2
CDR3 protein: CASRGTGNTGELFF

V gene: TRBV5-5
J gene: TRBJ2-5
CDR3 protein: CASSLSGTHQETQYF

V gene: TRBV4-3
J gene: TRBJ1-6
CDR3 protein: CASSLGSSYNSPLHF

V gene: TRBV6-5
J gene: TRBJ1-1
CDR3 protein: CACYSGGDREAFF

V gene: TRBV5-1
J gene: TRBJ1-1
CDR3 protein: CASSFGGNTEAFF

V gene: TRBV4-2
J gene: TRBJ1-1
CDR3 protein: CASSQDSEGEAFF

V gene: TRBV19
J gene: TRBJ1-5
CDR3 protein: CASSGQINQPQHF

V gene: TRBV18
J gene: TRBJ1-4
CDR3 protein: CASSPRAGARIDEKLFF

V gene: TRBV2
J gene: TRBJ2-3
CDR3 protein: CASYRVGTDTQYF

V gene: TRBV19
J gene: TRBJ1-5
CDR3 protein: CASGDSNQPQHF

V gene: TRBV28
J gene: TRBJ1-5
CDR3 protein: CASIRGGSNQPQHF

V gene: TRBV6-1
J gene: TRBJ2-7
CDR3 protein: CASSEQDGSSYEQYF

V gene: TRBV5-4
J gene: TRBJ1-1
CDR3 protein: CASSPGQGKQNTEAFF

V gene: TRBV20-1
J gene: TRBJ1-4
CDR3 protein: CSASPHLATNEKLFF

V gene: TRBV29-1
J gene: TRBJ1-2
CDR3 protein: CSVDEGHGYTF

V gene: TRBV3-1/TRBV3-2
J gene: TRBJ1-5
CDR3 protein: CASSSTENQPQHF

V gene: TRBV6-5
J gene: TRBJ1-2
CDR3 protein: CATMEGASYGYTF

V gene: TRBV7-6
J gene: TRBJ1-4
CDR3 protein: CASSLGAGNNEKLFF

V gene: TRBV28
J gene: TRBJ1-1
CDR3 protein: CASIPSLGEGTEAFF

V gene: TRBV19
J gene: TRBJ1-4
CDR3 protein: CASSIGIATNEKLFF

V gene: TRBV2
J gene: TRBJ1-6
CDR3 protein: CASSDWGGNSPLHF

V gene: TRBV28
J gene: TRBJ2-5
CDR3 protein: CASSTPYRDKGETQYF

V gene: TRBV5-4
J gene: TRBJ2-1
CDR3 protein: CASSLGLGSYNEQFF

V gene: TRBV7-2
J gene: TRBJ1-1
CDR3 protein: CASSLYVHGVNTEAFF

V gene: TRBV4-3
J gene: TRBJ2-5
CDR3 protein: CASSQGDTQETQYF

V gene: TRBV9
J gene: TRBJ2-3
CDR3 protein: CASSVASADTQYF

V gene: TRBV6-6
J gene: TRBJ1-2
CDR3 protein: CASSSNDRDGAYGYTF

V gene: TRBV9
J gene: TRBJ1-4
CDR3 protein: CASSAGTESWELFF

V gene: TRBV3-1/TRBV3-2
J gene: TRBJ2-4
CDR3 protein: CASSQVFGTGVRNIQYF